Below, 19 T cell receptor beta chains from the same sample are listed, as sequenced in a study of identical twins. TCRdb analysed the 5' RACE reads with MiXCR anew, one entry per CDR3 protein. Altogether hundreds of thousands of distinct CDR3 sequences are present, around 20% being singletons, with the ten largest covering roughly 4%. This same sample was also part of a study on T cells expressing NK-cell markers.

Specimen: PBMCs. These TCRs come from a woman between 18 and 29 years old in good health.

This sequence joins TRBV30 and TRBJ2-1; D perhaps matches TRBD1 (5 bases). The germline V and J ends were trimmed by 0 bases and 10 bases, with 13 bases remaining between them. CDR1 is GTSNPN and CDR2 is SVGIG in the germline V gene (reference sequence). CDR3 length: 13 amino acids. The CDR3 loop reads CAWSVIRAEEQFF. The CDR3 bases are TGTGCCTGGAGTGTAATCAGGGCGGAAGAGCAGTTCTTC.

The V and J genes are TRBV7-2 and TRBJ1-4, with D possibly TRBD1 on 6 matching bases. Trimming left V 1 base short and J 8 bases short, with 17 bases between. The V gene's germline CDR1 is SGHTA and CDR2 FQGNSA. This CDR3 is built from 16 residues. The CDR3 is CASSLEGAGADEKLFF. The CDR3 DNA follows: TGTGCCAGCAGCTTAGAAGGGGCAGGGGCGGACGAAAAACTGTTTTTT.

The rearrangement uses TRBV20-1 and TRBJ2-5; TRBD2 matches at 7 bases. The V and J ends lost 0 bases and 2 bases, in that order; junction bases with no gene match: 3. This CDR3 is 14 amino acids long. Germline CDR1 and CDR2: DFQATT and SNEGSKA (reference sequence). CDR3 residues: CSAREGAGQETQYF. The CDR3 nucleotides read TGCAGTGCTAGAGAGGGAGCGGGACAAGAGACCCAGTACTTC.

In this sample, this clonotype turned up a few times. The chain couples TRBV20-1 to TRBJ2-4; a weak D match, TRBD2 (5 bases). V was pared by 0 bases and J by 1 base, with 13 bases between. Looked up from germline, CDR1 is DFQATT and CDR2 is SNEGSKA (reference sequence). The CDR3 loop spans 16 amino acids. The CDR3 coding sequence is TGCAGTGCTAGAGATGACCGGAGGAGTGCCAAAAACATTCAGTACTTC. Its protein product is CSARDDRRSAKNIQYF.

This clonotype was counted only a few times. The V call is TRBV5-1, the J call TRBJ1-2; D is unclear. This CDR3 region has 14 residues. The germline V gene has CDR1 SGHRS and CDR2 YFSETQ. V lost 5 bases to trimming and J lost 4 bases, with 15 bases between them. The CDR3 reads CASRMAGSGYGYTF. The CDR3, as DNA: TGCGCCAGCAGGATGGCCGGTTCTGGCTATGGCTACACCTTC.

The chain employs TRBV2 and TRBJ2-6; D might be TRBD1 (6 bases). There are 16 residues in the CDR3. Germline values: CDR1 SNHLY, CDR2 FYNNEI. The germline V and J ends were trimmed by 7 bases and 0 bases, with 13 bases remaining between them. For the CDR3, the DNA is TGTGCCAGCACCCCGGGACACTCCTCTGGGGCCAACGTCCTGACTTTC. Protein sequence: CASTPGHSSGANVLTF.

V gene TRBV5-5 combines with J gene TRBJ2-4, with D perhaps assigned TRBD1 or TRBD2 (5 bases each). Germline CDR1 SGHKS, CDR2 YYEKEE (reference sequence). Trimming removed 4 bases at V and 0 bases at J, with 20 bases between. The length of the CDR3 is 18 residues. CDR3 loop: CASSDGTGTNLAKNIQYF. CDR3 bases: TGTGCCAGCAGCGACGGGACCGGCACGAATCTAGCCAAAAACATTCAGTACTTC.

The chain employs TRBV30 and TRBJ2-5; 7 bases align to TRBD1. CDR3 length: 14 residues. The germline CDR1 and CDR2 sequences are GTSNPN and SVGIG (reference sequence). Trimming at V came to 3 bases and at J to 2 bases, leaving 6 bases not matched to a gene. CDR3 region: CAWRPGTAQETQYF. The CDR3 bases are TGTGCCTGGAGGCCAGGGACAGCACAAGAGACCCAGTACTTC.

This clonotype was seen only a few times. The chain recombines TRBV6-5 with TRBJ2-1; TRBD2 matches 14 bases. The V and J ends lost 4 bases and 9 bases, in that order; junction bases with no gene match: 11. The V gene's germline CDR1 is MNHEY and CDR2 SVGAGI. The length of the CDR3 is 17 residues. The CDR3 reads CASSSGTSGGRAFEQFF. The CDR3 DNA follows: TGTGCCAGCAGTTCGGGGACTAGCGGGGGCCGGGCGTTTGAGCAGTTCTTC.

This clonotype was picked up a small number of times. This chain connects TRBV20-1 to TRBJ1-1, with no clear D. CDR3 length equals 14 residues. The ends were cut back, 6 bases at V and 2 bases at J, with 16 bases in the middle. Germline V lookup: CDR1 DFQATT, CDR2 SNEGSKA (reference sequence). The CDR3 protein is CSADTPLSNTEAFF. The CDR3 region has the DNA TGCAGTGCAGACACACCATTAAGCAACACTGAAGCTTTCTTT.

The gene calls are TRBV20-1 and TRBJ2-3, with no clear D. The CDR3 consists of 14 residues. The germline V and J ends were trimmed by 6 bases and 2 bases, with 15 bases remaining between them. Germline assignment: CDR1 DFQATT and CDR2 SNEGSKA (reference sequence). CDR3 residues: CSANPGGATDTQYF. The CDR3 DNA is TGCAGTGCAAACCCCGGCGGCGCCACAGATACGCAGTATTTT.

This clonotype was counted between two and nine times. The chain uses TRBV20-1 and TRBJ2-3; D possibly matches TRBD1 or TRBD2 (5 bases each). CDR3 length: 14 amino acids. Germline CDR1 reads DFQATT; CDR2 reads SNEGSKA (reference sequence). As DNA, the CDR3 is TGCAGCGCCCCCAGAGGGGTTAGCACAGATACGCAGTATTTT. It translates to CSAPRGVSTDTQYF.

The gene calls are TRBV20-1 and TRBJ1-1; D call uncertain. Trimming removed 2 bases from V and 8 bases from J, with 12 bases in between. CDR1 is DFQATT, CDR2 SNEGSKA, per germline (reference sequence). This CDR3 is 12 amino acids long. This chain's CDR3 is CSARRLAEEAFF. In DNA form, the CDR3 reads TGCAGTGCTAGACGCTTGGCAGAAGAAGCTTTCTTT.

The chain recombines TRBV7-2 with TRBJ2-5; D is uncertain. Germline loops: CDR1 SGHTA, CDR2 FQGNSA. The CDR3 totals 14 residues. V was pared by 2 bases and J by 2 bases, with 9 bases between. CDR3 nucleotides: TGTGCCAGCAGCTTAATGCCCATTCAAGAGACCCAGTACTTC. Its protein is CASSLMPIQETQYF.

This clonotype has only a few counts. This chain joins TRBV6-1 and TRBJ2-1; a possible D gene is TRBD2 (6 bases). Germline V gene lookup returns CDR1 MNHNS and CDR2 SASEGT. The CDR3 runs to 17 residues. Trimming left V 6 bases short and J 0 bases short, with 18 bases between. Written as DNA, the CDR3 is TGTGCCAGCAGCCTTTACTTCCGGGGGAGCTCCTACAATGAGCAGTTCTTC. Translation gives CASSLYFRGSSYNEQFF.

There are a few counts of this clonotype. V is TRBV5-5 and J is TRBJ1-1; D is undetermined. CDR1 and CDR2 from the germline V gene are SGHKS and YYEKEE (reference sequence). The CDR3 is 15 amino acids. With 2 bases removed from V and 0 bases from J, the gap between germline ends came to 11 bases. CDR3: CASSLEVGMNTEAFF. For the CDR3, the DNA is TGTGCCAGCAGCTTAGAAGTCGGGATGAACACTGAAGCTTTCTTT.

This clonotype was found many times. V gene TRBV7-9 combines with J gene TRBJ1-1; D not certain. Trimming stripped 3 bases from V and 4 bases from J, with 6 bases between. Germline V gives CDR1 SEHNR, CDR2 FQNEAQ (reference sequence). CDR3 length: 12 amino acids. The CDR3 sequence: CASSFEATEAFF. The CDR3 region has the DNA TGTGCCAGCAGCTTTGAGGCCACTGAAGCTTTCTTT. The full variable domain, its missing parts supplied by reference TRBV7-9 and TRBJ1-1, is DTGVSQNPRHKITKRGQNVTFRCDPISEHNRLYWYRQTLGQGPEFLTYFQNEAQLEKSRLLSDRFSAERPKGSFSTLEIQRTEQGDSAMYLCASSFEATEAFFGQGTRLTVV.

The sample holds a few counts of this clonotype. The V gene is TRBV5-1, the J gene TRBJ2-7, with D possibly TRBD2 on 6 matching bases. CDR3 length: 11 amino acids. In germline, CDR1 is SGHRS, CDR2 YFSETQ. V was pared by 4 bases and J by 8 bases, with 10 bases between. This CDR3 reads CASSPGGKQYF. In nucleotides, the CDR3 is TGCGCCAGCAGCCCCGGAGGGAAGCAGTACTTC.

The chain is built from TRBV20-1 and TRBJ2-7, with 7 bases fitting TRBD1. The CDR3 runs 14 residues. With V trimmed by 5 bases and J by 3 bases, 10 bases remained unmatched. CDR1 is DFQATT, CDR2 SNEGSKA, per germline (reference sequence). The CDR3 nucleotides read TGCAGTGCTCAGAGTTCGGGACAGTTCTACGAGCAGTACTTC. It yields the protein CSAQSSGQFYEQYF.